A selection of T cell receptor beta chains follows, all from one sample in a study of control samples from healthy donors and cancer patients. Sequencing used immunoSEQ multiplex PCR; TCRdb keeps in-frame clones, though not all of them. The sample includes 100,000 to 150,000 clones, more than 70% of them seen just once. The source material was blood. These receptors all stem from a man over 45 in good health. Both conserved end residues are part of each CDR3. A D gene is named only where the DNA matches it firmly. For some rows the clone size is stated as once, few or many, or as a class when expanded; others skip it.

TRBV5-6	NA	TRBJ2-3	NA	TGTGCCAGCAGCTTGGGACTAGTAGGCACAGATACGCAGTATTTT	CASSLGLVGTDTQYF
TRBV29-1	NA	TRBJ2-7	NA	TGCAGCGTAGGATATGGGTCCTACGAGCAGTACTTC	CSVGYGSYEQYF
TRBV19	NA	TRBJ1-2	NA	TGTGCCAGTAGTCCCCGACAGACCCTTAACTATGGCTACACCTTC	CASSPRQTLNYGYTF
TRBV24-1	NA	TRBJ2-2	NA	TGTGCCACCAGTGATTCGGCAGTCGGAACCGGGGAGCTGTTTTTT	CATSDSAVGTGELFF
TRBV28	few	TRBJ2-3	NA	TGTGCCAGTCGCGCAGGGGCGCAGTCTGTCTTTGATACGCAGTATTTT	CASRAGAQSVFDTQYF
TRBV2	NA	TRBJ2-5	NA	TGTGCCAGCACCTTCGGGGAGACCCAGTACTTC	CASTFGETQYF
TRBV27	NA	TRBJ2-7	TRBD1	TGTGCCAGCAGTTTGGGACAGGGGGCTTACGAGCAGTACTTC	CASSLGQGAYEQYF
TRBV2	NA	TRBJ2-7	NA	TGTGCCAGCAGCGCCGGGAGACAGGGCGCCTACGAGCAGTACTTC	CASSAGRQGAYEQYF
TRBV6-2/TRBV6-3	NA	TRBJ1-2	NA	TGTGCCAGCAGTTCGCCGGGGGTTATATATGGCTACACCTTC	CASSSPGVIYGYTF
TRBV21-1	NA	TRBJ1-5	NA	TGTGCCAGCAGCATAATATTTCAGCCCCAGCATTTT	CASSIIFQPQHF
TRBV7-6	few	TRBJ2-2	NA	TGTGCCAGCAGCTCAATAGCAACCGCGAACACCGGGGAGCTGTTTTTT	CASSSIATANTGELFF
TRBV12-3/TRBV12-4	NA	TRBJ1-1	NA	TGTGCCAGCAGCCAAGATCCGATTGAAGCTTTCTTT	CASSQDPIEAFF
TRBV30	NA	TRBJ1-5	NA	TGTGCCTGGTCCAGGGGCCGCATCGCCCTTTGGAGCAATCAGCCCCAGCATTTT	CAWSRGRIALWSNQPQHF
TRBV30	NA	TRBJ1-6	NA	TGTGCCTGGAGTGTACAGAATAATTCACCCCTCCACTTT	CAWSVQNNSPLHF
TRBV9	NA	TRBJ2-1	NA	TGTGCCAGCAGCGTAAACAGGGACAATGAGCAGTTCTTC	CASSVNRDNEQFF
TRBV12-5	NA	TRBJ1-5	NA	TGTGCTAGTGTCGGGGGAGGTGTCGATCAGCCCCAGCATTTT	CASVGGGVDQPQHF
TRBV19	NA	TRBJ2-2	NA	TGTGCCAGTAGTAACCAGGTGGGCGGGGAGCTGTTTTTT	CASSNQVGGELFF
TRBV9	NA	TRBJ2-1	NA	TGTGCCAGCAGCTTCCGGGACAAAGCCTACAATGAGCAGTTCTTC	CASSFRDKAYNEQFF
TRBV30	NA	TRBJ1-6	NA	TGTGCCTGGAGTGGGAGAGGGGGTGGGAATTCACCCCTCCACTTT	CAWSGRGGGNSPLHF
TRBV18	NA	TRBJ1-1	NA	TGTGCCAGCTCACCTGGGCAGGGGTGGTTAAACACTGAAGCTTTCTTT	CASSPGQGWLNTEAFF
TRBV2	NA	TRBJ2-7	NA	TGTGCCAGCATGGGCGACGGGGGATTGAGGGAGCAGTACTTC	CASMGDGGLREQYF
TRBV23-1	NA	TRBJ1-5	NA	TGCGCCAGCAGTCCCTTCAACGGGACTATTAGCAATCAGCCCCAGCATTTT	CASSPFNGTISNQPQHF
TRBV4-1	NA	TRBJ2-1	NA	TGCGCCAGCAGCCAAGGGGTGGGCCGGCGAGGCAATGAGCAGTTCTTC	CASSQGVGRRGNEQFF
TRBV7-3	NA	TRBJ2-1	TRBD2	TGTGCCAGCAGCTTATCGGGGGGCTCCTACAATGAGCAGTTCTTC	CASSLSGGSYNEQFF
TRBV19	NA	TRBJ2-3	NA	TGTGCCAGTAGTATGACGGGGCAAGCGTGGGATACGCAGTATTTT	CASSMTGQAWDTQYF
TRBV3-1/TRBV3-2	NA	TRBJ2-3	NA	TGTGCCAGCAGCCAAGGGCTTCCCTCAGATACGCAGTATTTT	CASSQGLPSDTQYF
TRBV12-5	NA	TRBJ1-3	NA	TGTGCTAGTGGTTCCCCCAGCCGCTCTGGAAACACCATATATTTT	CASGSPSRSGNTIYF
TRBV7-6	few	TRBJ1-3	NA	TGTGCCAGCAGCCCCAGGAGAGGCATCTCTGGAAACACCATATATTTT	CASSPRRGISGNTIYF
TRBV28	once	TRBJ2-3	NA	TGTGCCAGCAGTCCACAAAGCACAGATACGCAGTATTTT	CASSPQSTDTQYF